This TCR beta chain stems from a study of read filtering for tumor transcriptome and immune sequencing. For the study at large: Revised staging placed fewer than ten patients in R-ISS I, approximately 16 in II, more than 5 in III. DNase treatment preceded whole-transcriptome library preparation.

The CDR3 covers 15 residues. From germline, CDR1 is MDHEN and CDR2 SYDVKM. Between the trimmed V and J ends, which lost 8 bases and 1 base, there was a span of 18 bases. From about 400 ng of RNA, a library with molecular barcoded alpha/delta and beta/gamma adaptors was made. TCRdb redid the calling of the reads with MiXCR, one entry per CDR3 protein. Of about 63,000 distinct CDR3 sequences detected, roughly 14% appear once; the ten largest clones hold roughly 45%. Bone marrow was sampled from every patient at the time of active disease. The sequenced sample was a population of CD138-negative cells sorted from bone marrow. This chain connects TRBV28 to TRBJ2-7, with unresolved D. This TCR was recovered from a donor at least 40 years old with multiple myeloma. For the CDR3, the DNA is TGTGCCAGCTCAGTTTTGGGCAGCCTTTCCTACGAGCAGTACTTC. Residues: CASSVLGSLSYEQYF.